The rows below give T cell receptor beta chains drawn from one sample of a study of blood T cell repertoires in COVID-19. The assay was immunoSEQ multiplex PCR, and TCRdb's table has in-frame clones only and misses some. Of around 270,000 clones listed, more than 85% are singletons. Source material: peripheral blood. Receptors originate from a man aged 25 to 45 with acute or convalescent COVID-19. The CDR3 runs from the conserved cysteine through the conserved F or W. Where a row states a size, it is once, few, many or the class of an expanded clone; other rows omit it.

TRBJ2-7,-,TRBV5-1,CASSPGQVYYEQYF
TRBJ1-2,few,TRBV10-2,CASTPTGDYGYTF
TRBJ1-5,-,TRBV27,CASSPYRQQYSNQPQHF
TRBJ1-3,-,TRBV7-3,CASSLMGLGGLSGNTIYF
TRBJ1-4,-,TRBV28,CASSLQTGGGEKLFF
TRBJ2-5,-,TRBV7-3,CASSWDRTAETQYF
TRBJ2-1,-,TRBV7-3,CASSPAGAHEQFF
TRBJ1-4,few,TRBV5-1,CASSLEGRRALSKEEKLFF
TRBJ2-7,once,TRBV7-3,CASSSTGATYEQYF
TRBJ2-3,-,TRBV30,CAWSLQGALRTDTQYF
TRBJ1-2,-,TRBV7-2,CASSSTGAYGYTF
TRBJ1-5,-,TRBV6-5,CASLDRGNQPQHF
TRBJ1-2,-,TRBV5-1,CASSLDGRLYGYTF
TRBJ1-1,-,TRBV7-2,CASSPTTGNTEAFF
TRBJ2-2,-,TRBV11-2,CASRPDRDLATGELFF
TRBJ1-4,-,TRBV28,CASSFDSLNEKLFF
TRBJ2-1,-,TRBV18,CASSPLITSGRSSYNEQFF
TRBJ1-2,-,TRBV7-2,CASSPDHYGYTF
TRBJ2-7,-,TRBV30,CAWSSAVSGEQYF
TRBJ2-7,-,TRBV12-5,CASGLQGGEQYF
TRBJ1-1,-,TRBV29-1,CSVGRTGFMNTEAFF
TRBJ1-3,-,TRBV28,CAIQKQGAEGNTIYF
TRBJ1-1,-,TRBV5-1,CASSPHLTGGSSEAFF
TRBJ2-1,-,TRBV30,CAWSGRVPPNEQFF
TRBJ2-7,-,TRBV5-1,CASSLAVAGSEQYF
TRBJ1-3,few,TRBV29-1,CSVAVRVSSGNTIYF
TRBJ1-1,once,TRBV5-1,CASSPETGWNTEAFF
TRBJ1-1,-,TRBV4-1,CASSQGLQGVWTEAFF
TRBJ2-5,-,TRBV18,CASSHTGRQETQYF
TRBJ1-4,-,TRBV30,CAWSGGTGQKLFF
TRBJ1-1,-,TRBV19,CASSIVGSTEAFF